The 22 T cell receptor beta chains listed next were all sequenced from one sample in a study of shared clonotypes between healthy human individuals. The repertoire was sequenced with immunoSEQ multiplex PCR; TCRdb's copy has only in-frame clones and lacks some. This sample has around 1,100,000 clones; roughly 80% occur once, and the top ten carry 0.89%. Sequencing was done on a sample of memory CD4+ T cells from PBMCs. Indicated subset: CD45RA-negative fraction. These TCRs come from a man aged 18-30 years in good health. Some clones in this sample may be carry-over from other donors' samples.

CDR3 sequence: CASSLDRGGATEAFF. As DNA, the CDR3 is TGTGCCAGCAGCTTGGATCGGGGGGGAGCCACTGAAGCTTTCTTT. This rearrangement joins TRBV5-6 to TRBJ1-1; possible D gene TRBD1, 5 bases. The CDR3 loop spans 15 amino acids. With 0 bases removed from V and 4 bases from J, the gap between germline ends came to 13 bases. Looked up from germline, CDR1 is SGHDT and CDR2 is YYEEEE.

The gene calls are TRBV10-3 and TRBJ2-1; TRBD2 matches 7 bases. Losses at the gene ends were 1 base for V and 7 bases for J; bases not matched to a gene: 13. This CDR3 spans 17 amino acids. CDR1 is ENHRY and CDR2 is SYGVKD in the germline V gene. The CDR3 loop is CAISEWGGWDVKNEQFF. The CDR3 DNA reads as TGTGCCATCAGTGAGTGGGGAGGGTGGGATGTCAAGAATGAGCAGTTCTTC.

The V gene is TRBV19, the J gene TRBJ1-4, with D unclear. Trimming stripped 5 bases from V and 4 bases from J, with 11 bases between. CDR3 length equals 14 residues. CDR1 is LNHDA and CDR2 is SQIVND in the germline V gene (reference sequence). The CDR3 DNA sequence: TGTGCCAGTAGTGTGACGGCCGGTAATGAAAAACTGTTTTTT. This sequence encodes CASSVTAGNEKLFF.

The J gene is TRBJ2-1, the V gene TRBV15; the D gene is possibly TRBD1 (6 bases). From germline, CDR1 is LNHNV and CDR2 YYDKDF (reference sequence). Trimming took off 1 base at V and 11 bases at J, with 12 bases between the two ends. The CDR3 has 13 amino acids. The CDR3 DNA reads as TGTGCCACCAGCAGAGCGGACAGCAGAAAGCAGTTCTTC. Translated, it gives CATSRADSRKQFF. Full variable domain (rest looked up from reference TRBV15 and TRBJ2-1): DAMVIQNPRYQVTQFGKPVTLSCSQTLNHNVMYWYQQKSSQAPKLLFHYYDKDFNNEADTPDNFQSRRPNTSFCFLDIRSPGLGDTAMYLCATSRADSRKQFFGPGTRLTVL.

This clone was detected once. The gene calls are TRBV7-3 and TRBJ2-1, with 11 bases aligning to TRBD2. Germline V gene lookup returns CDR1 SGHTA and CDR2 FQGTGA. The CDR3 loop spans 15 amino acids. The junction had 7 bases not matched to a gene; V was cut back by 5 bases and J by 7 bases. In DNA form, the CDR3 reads TGTGCCAGCAGCCGCCTAGCGGGAGGAGGTAATGAGCAGTTCTTC. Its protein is CASSRLAGGGNEQFF.

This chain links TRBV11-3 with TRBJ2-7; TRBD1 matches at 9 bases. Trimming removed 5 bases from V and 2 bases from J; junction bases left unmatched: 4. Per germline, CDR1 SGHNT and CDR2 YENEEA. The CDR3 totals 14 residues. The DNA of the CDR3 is TGTGCCAGCAGCCTGGGACAGGGTACCTACGAGCAGTACTTC. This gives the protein CASSLGQGTYEQYF.

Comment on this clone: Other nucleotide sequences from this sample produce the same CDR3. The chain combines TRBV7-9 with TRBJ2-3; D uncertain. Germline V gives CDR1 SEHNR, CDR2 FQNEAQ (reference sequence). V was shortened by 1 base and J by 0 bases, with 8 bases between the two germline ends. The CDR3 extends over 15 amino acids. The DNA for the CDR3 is TGTGCCAGCAGCTTAGTTGGGGATAGCACAGATACGCAGTATTTT. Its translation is CASSLVGDSTDTQYF.

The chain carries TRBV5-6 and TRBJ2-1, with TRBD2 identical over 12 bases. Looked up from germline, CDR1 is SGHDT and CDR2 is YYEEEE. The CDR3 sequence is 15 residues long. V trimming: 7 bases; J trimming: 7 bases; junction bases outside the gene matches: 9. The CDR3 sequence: CASEKLAGGQNEQFF. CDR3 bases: TGTGCCAGCGAGAAACTAGCGGGAGGTCAAAATGAGCAGTTCTTC. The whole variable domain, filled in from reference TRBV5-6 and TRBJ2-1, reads DAGVTQSPTHLIKTRGQQVTLRCSPKSGHDTVSWYQQALGQGPQFIFQYYEEEERQRGNFPDRFSGHQFPNYSSELNVNALLLGDSALYLCASEKLAGGQNEQFFGPGTRLTVL.

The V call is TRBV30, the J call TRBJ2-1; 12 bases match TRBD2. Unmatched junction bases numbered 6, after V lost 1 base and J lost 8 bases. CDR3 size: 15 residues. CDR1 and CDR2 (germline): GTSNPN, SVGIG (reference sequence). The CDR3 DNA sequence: TGTGCCTGGAGTGACCTGACTAGCGGGAGAGATGAGCAGTTCTTC. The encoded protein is CAWSDLTSGRDEQFF.

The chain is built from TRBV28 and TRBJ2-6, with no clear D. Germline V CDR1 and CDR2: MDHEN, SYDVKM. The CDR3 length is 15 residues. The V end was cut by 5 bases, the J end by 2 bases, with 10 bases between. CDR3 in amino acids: CASSTTEAGANVLTF. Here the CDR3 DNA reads TGTGCCAGCAGTACAACAGAGGCTGGGGCCAACGTCCTGACTTTC.

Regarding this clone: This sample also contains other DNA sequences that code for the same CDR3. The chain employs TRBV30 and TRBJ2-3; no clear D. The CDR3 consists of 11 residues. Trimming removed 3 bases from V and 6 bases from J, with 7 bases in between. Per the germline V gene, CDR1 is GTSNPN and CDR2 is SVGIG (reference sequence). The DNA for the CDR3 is TGTGCCTGGAGGGGAACGGATACGCAGTATTTT. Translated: CAWRGTDTQYF.

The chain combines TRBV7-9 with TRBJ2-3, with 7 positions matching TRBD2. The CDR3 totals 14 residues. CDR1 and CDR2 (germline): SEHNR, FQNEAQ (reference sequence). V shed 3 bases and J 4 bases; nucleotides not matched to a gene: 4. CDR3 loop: CASSFRAGADTQYF. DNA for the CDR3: TGTGCCAGCAGCTTTAGGGCGGGAGCAGATACGCAGTATTTT.

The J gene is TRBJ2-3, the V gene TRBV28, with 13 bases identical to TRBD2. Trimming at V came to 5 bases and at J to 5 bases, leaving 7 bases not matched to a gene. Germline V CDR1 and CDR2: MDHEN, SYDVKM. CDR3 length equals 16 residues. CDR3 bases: TGTGCCAGCAGTGCCGGGACTAGCGGGATTGGAGATACGCAGTATTTT. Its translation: CASSAGTSGIGDTQYF. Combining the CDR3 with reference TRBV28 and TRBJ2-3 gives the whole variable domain DVKVTQSSRYLVKRTGEKVFLECVQDMDHENMFWYRQDPGLGLRLIYFSYDVKMKEKGDIPEGYSVSREKKERFSLILESASTNQTSMYLCASSAGTSGIGDTQYFGPGTRLTVL.

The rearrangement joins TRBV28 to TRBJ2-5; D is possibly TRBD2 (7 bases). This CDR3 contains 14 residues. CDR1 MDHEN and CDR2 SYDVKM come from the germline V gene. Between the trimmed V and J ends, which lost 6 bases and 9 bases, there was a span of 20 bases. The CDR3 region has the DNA TGTGCCAGCAGACCACGACTAGCTCGGGGGCCCCAGTACTTC. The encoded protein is CASRPRLARGPQYF.

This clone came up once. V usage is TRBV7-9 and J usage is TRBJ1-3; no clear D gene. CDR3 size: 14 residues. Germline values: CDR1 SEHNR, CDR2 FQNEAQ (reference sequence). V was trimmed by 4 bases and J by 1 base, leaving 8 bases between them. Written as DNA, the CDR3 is TGTGCCAGCAGCTATACGTCTTCTGGAAACACCATATATTTT. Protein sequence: CASSYTSSGNTIYF.

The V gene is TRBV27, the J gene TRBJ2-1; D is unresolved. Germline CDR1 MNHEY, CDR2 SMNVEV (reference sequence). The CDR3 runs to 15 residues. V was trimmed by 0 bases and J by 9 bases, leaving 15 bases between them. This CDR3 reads CASSLSPSLVTEQFF. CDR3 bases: TGTGCCAGCAGTTTATCCCCGTCCCTAGTTACTGAGCAGTTCTTC.

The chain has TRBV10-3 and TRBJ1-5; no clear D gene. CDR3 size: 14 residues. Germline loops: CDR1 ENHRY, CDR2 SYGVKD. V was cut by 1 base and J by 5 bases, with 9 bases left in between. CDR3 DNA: TGTGCCATCAGTGAGTTGAGTGAGGATCAGCCCCAGCATTTT. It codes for CAISELSEDQPQHF.

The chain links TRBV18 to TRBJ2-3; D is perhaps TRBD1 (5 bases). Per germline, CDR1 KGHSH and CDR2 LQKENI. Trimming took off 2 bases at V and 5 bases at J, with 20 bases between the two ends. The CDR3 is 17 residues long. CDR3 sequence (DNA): TGTGCCAGCTCACCAGGGGCAGGCCGAGGTTGGCGAGATACGCAGTATTTT. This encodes CASSPGAGRGWRDTQYF.

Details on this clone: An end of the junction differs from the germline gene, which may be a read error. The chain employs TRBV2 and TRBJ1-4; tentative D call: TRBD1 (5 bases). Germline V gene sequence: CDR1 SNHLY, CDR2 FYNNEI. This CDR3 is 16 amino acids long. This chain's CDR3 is CASNLGPVGVWEKLLF. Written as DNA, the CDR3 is TGTGCCAGCAACCTAGGTCCGGTGGGGGTTTGGGAAAAACTGCTTTTT.

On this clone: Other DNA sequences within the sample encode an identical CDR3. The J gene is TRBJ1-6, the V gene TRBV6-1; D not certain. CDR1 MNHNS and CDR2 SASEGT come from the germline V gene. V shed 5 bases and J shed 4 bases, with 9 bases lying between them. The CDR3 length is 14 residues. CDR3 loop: CASSSGPYNSPLHF. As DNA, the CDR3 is TGTGCCAGCAGTTCCGGGCCTTATAATTCACCCCTCCACTTT.

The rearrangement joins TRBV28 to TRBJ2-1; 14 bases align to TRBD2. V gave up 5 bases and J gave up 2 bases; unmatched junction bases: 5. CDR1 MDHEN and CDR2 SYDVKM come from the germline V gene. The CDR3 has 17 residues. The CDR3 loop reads CASSETSGRVTYNEQFF. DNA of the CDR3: TGTGCCAGCAGTGAGACTAGCGGGAGGGTTACCTACAATGAGCAGTTCTTC.

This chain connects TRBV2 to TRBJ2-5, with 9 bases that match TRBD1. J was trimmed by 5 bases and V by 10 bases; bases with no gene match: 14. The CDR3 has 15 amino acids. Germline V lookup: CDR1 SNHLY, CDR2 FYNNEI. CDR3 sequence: CATDPTGGAGETQYF. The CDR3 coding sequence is TGTGCCACCGATCCAACAGGGGGCGCTGGGGAGACCCAGTACTTC.